This entry describes one T cell receptor (beta chain). Germline loops: CDR1 SEHNR, CDR2 FQNEAQ (reference sequence). The CDR3 loop spans 16 amino acids. V shed 2 bases and J 0 bases; nucleotides not matched to a gene: 4. Assay used: immunoSEQ multiplex PCR; TCRdb lists only in-frame clones, some missing. The sample consists of about 70,000 clones, 70% to 90% of them appearing once. This sample was taken from a study of OX40 agonist ivuxolimab in advanced cancers. Sequenced here: CD4+ or CD8+ T cells sorted from blood, sampled in a trial of the OX40 agonist ivuxolimab. This TCR derives from an adult with an advanced solid tumor such as melanoma, head and neck, liver or kidney cancer. The chain is built from TRBV7-9 and TRBJ1-3; 7 positions agree with TRBD1. The CDR3 loop is CASSLKGAASGNTIYF. CDR3 nucleotide sequence: TGTGCCAGCAGCTTAAAGGGGGCCGCCTCTGGAAACACCATATATTTT.